Each of the 27 T cell receptor beta chains below was sequenced from the same sample in a study of identical twins. MiXCR, run by TCRdb on the 5' RACE reads, gives a single entry per CDR3 protein. The sample lists around 1.7 million distinct CDR3 sequences, roughly a third occurring once. The specimen sequenced was cord blood. All receptors come from a newborn girl in good health.

The chain is built from TRBV6-4 and TRBJ1-4, with TRBD1 identical over 8 bases. The junction had 9 bases not matched to a gene; V was cut back by 6 bases and J by 6 bases. The CDR3 length is 15 residues. The V gene's germline CDR1 is MRHNA and CDR2 SNTAGT. Here the CDR3 reads CASSFPTGDDEKLFF. The CDR3 region has the DNA TGTGCCAGCAGCTTTCCGACAGGGGATGATGAAAAACTGTTTTTT.

The CDR3 nucleotides are TGCGCCAGCAGCCAAGGGCCACTTTCAGGGGGTTCCAAAAACATTCAGTACTTC. Protein sequence: CASSQGPLSGGSKNIQYF. The chain links TRBV4-1 to TRBJ2-4; 7 bases are a match to TRBD1. Germline V gene lookup returns CDR1 MGHRA and CDR2 YSYEKL. Trimming took 1 base from V and 2 from J; bases not matched to a gene: 11. The CDR3 sequence is 18 residues long.

This clonotype was seen at least ten times. The chain recombines TRBV14 with TRBJ2-7; 11 positions match TRBD2. Germline lookup yields CDR1 SGHDN and CDR2 FVKESK. J gave up 4 bases and V 1 base, and 3 bases lay outside the gene matches. This CDR3 is 15 amino acids long. The CDR3 DNA sequence: TGTGCCAGCAGCCAAGGACTAGCGGGACGGTACGAGCAGTACTTC. Translating gives CASSQGLAGRYEQYF.

This clonotype was seen a single time. V and J are TRBV19 and TRBJ1-5, with 10 bases matching TRBD1. The CDR3 runs to 16 residues. Per germline, CDR1 LNHDA and CDR2 SQIVND (reference sequence). J lost 4 bases, V lost 5 bases, and 8 bases had no gene match. The CDR3 reads CASSRDRGPLNQPQHF. The DNA for the CDR3 is TGTGCCAGTAGTCGGGACAGGGGCCCACTTAATCAGCCCCAGCATTTT.

J is TRBJ1-2 and V is TRBV7-8, with D possibly being TRBD1 (6 bases). V lost 2 bases, J lost 4 bases, and 20 bases lay in between. The germline V gene encodes CDR1 SGHVS and CDR2 FQNEAQ. This CDR3 comprises 17 residues. CDR3 bases: TGTGCCAGCAGCTTACGGTTTTCTTGGGGGCTGATCTATGGCTACACCTTC. Its protein product is CASSLRFSWGLIYGYTF.

This rearrangement joins TRBV4-1 to TRBJ1-5; D is unresolved. The germline CDR1 and CDR2 sequences are MGHRA and YSYEKL. The V end lost 1 base, the J end lost 0 bases, and 7 bases lay between the germline ends. This CDR3 comprises 15 residues. The CDR3 protein is CASSQAHSSNQPQHF. CDR3 DNA sequence: TGCGCCAGCAGCCAAGCGCACAGTAGCAATCAGCCCCAGCATTTT.

This clonotype has a single count. The chain combines TRBV20-1 with TRBJ1-4, with 12 bases lining up with TRBD1. V trimming: 5 bases; J trimming: 10 bases; junction bases outside the gene matches: 8. The CDR3 covers 14 residues. The V gene's germline CDR1 is DFQATT and CDR2 SNEGSKA (reference sequence). The CDR3 DNA follows: TGCAGTGCTGGACCCGGGACAGGGGGCGGAAAACTGTTTTTT. It encodes CSAGPGTGGGKLFF.

This clonotype was detected only a few times. The chain links TRBV20-1 to TRBJ1-2, with TRBD1 matching over 8 bases. CDR3 length: 12 amino acids. CDR1 and CDR2 (germline): DFQATT, SNEGSKA (reference sequence). The CDR3 nucleotides read TGCAAAACGACAGGGGATATCTATGGCTACACCTTC. Translating gives CKTTGDIYGYTF.

V and J are TRBV12-3 or TRBV12-4 and TRBJ2-4; D unclear. Deletions cut 8 bases from V and 0 bases from J, with 14 bases between. The CDR3 totals 15 residues. CDR3 sequence (DNA): TGTGCCAGCCACCCGCGGCCGGTAGCCAAAAACATTCAGTACTTC. Protein sequence: CASHPRPVAKNIQYF.

A few counts support this clonotype. The CDR3 nucleotides are TGCAGTGCTGACAGGACTAGCGGGAATGAGCAGTTCTTC. Translating gives CSADRTSGNEQFF. The V gene is TRBV20-1, the J gene TRBJ2-1; 11 bases are shared with TRBD2. CDR1 and CDR2 from the germline V gene are DFQATT and SNEGSKA (reference sequence). This CDR3 region has 13 residues. The ends lost 5 bases at V and 7 bases at J; junction bases unmatched: 4.

The table lists this clonotype with a few counts. The V call is TRBV11-2, the J call TRBJ2-1; D is unresolved. Trimming stripped 2 bases from V and 0 bases from J, with 11 bases between. The germline gives CDR1 SGHAT, CDR2 FQNNGV. The CDR3 covers 16 residues. The CDR3 reads CASSLMRSSSYNEQFF. The DNA for the CDR3 is TGTGCCAGCAGCTTAATGAGGTCTAGCTCCTACAATGAGCAGTTCTTC.

This clonotype was seen a handful of times. The junction departs from germline at one end; a sequencing error may be responsible. The chain couples TRBV10-3 to TRBJ1-5; D may be TRBD1 (6 bases). The germline gives CDR1 ENHRY, CDR2 SYGVKD. The CDR3 length is 14 residues. The CDR3 sequence: CVISESGAGQPQHF. The CDR3 DNA follows: TGTGTCATCAGTGAGTCGGGGGCCGGACAGCCCCAGCATTTT.

This clonotype turned up a few times. This sequence joins TRBV20-1 and TRBJ2-7, with 9 bases aligning to TRBD1. The CDR3 extends over 16 amino acids. Germline trimming cut 0 bases from V and 3 bases from J; bases unmatched to any gene: 9. Germline V lookup: CDR1 DFQATT, CDR2 SNEGSKA (reference sequence). The CDR3 loop reads CSAREPQGALLYEQYF. The CDR3 coding sequence is TGCAGTGCTAGAGAACCACAGGGGGCCTTACTCTACGAGCAGTACTTC.

This clonotype was counted a few times. The gene calls are TRBV5-1 and TRBJ2-5; 9 bases line up with TRBD1. The CDR3 covers 20 residues. Trimming cost V 2 bases and J 0 bases; bases outside gene matches: 17. Germline lookup yields CDR1 SGHRS and CDR2 YFSETQ. CDR3 in amino acids: CASSLGLLTGGSLYQETQYF. The CDR3 DNA sequence: TGCGCCAGCAGCTTAGGATTACTGACAGGGGGATCATTGTACCAAGAGACCCAGTACTTC.

The table lists this clonotype with a few counts. This rearrangement joins TRBV29-1 to TRBJ1-4; D call uncertain. Germline-derived CDR1 and CDR2 are SQVTM and ANQGSEA. V lost 4 bases to trimming and J lost 3 bases, with 6 bases between them. This CDR3 spans 12 amino acids. The CDR3 region has the DNA TGCAGCGTTGGAGTCCCTAATGAAAAACTGTTTTTT. Translating it yields CSVGVPNEKLFF.

The gene calls are TRBV3-1 and TRBJ2-3; the match to TRBD2 covers 12 bases. Trimming took 5 bases from V and 8 from J; bases not matched to a gene: 11. Germline lookup yields CDR1 LGHDT and CDR2 YNNKEL (reference sequence). The CDR3 has 16 amino acids. This CDR3 reads CASSSGLAGVGGTQYF. The CDR3 DNA follows: TGTGCCAGCAGCTCGGGACTAGCGGGCGTTGGAGGTACGCAGTATTTT.

In the case of this clonotype: At one end, the junction sequence differs from germline, possibly due to a read error. The chain links TRBV28 to TRBJ1-2; D gene unclear. The CDR3 loop spans 15 amino acids. Germline V CDR1 and CDR2: MDHEN, SYDVKM. CDR3: CASSTLSGRHYGYSF. DNA of the CDR3: TGTGCCAGCAGTACCCTCAGTGGGAGGCACTATGGCTACAGCTTC.

The table lists this clonotype with a few counts. The chain joins TRBV7-2 to TRBJ1-1, with D perhaps TRBD1 (6 bases). The CDR3 has 14 amino acids. Trimming removed 10 bases at V and 2 bases at J, with 17 bases between. Germline values: CDR1 SGHTA, CDR2 FQGNSA. The CDR3 DNA reads TGTGCCACGGGGGCCGCAGGGTACAACACTGAAGCTTTCTTT. Translating gives CATGAAGYNTEAFF.

This clonotype appeared many times. The genes are TRBV4-1 and TRBJ2-1, with 7 bases matching TRBD2. J was trimmed by 0 bases and V by 3 bases; bases with no gene match: 5. Germline V gene sequence: CDR1 MGHRA, CDR2 YSYEKL. The CDR3 is made up of 16 amino acids. Here the CDR3 reads CASSQPAGSSYNEQFF. CDR3 nucleotide sequence: TGCGCCAGCAGCCAGCCAGCGGGAAGCTCCTACAATGAGCAGTTCTTC.

About this clonotype itself: Possible read error: a much larger clone is one base away. The rearrangement joins TRBV29-1 to TRBJ2-4; 9 positions agree with TRBD1. With 4 bases clipped from V and 12 bases from J, the junction kept 13 bases outside the gene matches. Germline V gene sequence: CDR1 SQVTM, CDR2 ANQGSEA. This CDR3 has 14 residues. In nucleotides, the CDR3 is TGCAGCGTTGTAGGGACAGGGACCCAAGGCAGTCAGTACTTC. Its translation: CSVVGTGTQGSQYF. The full variable domain, with the rest looked up from reference TRBV29-1 and TRBJ2-4, is SAVISQKPSRDICQRGTSLTIQCQVDSQVTMMFWYRQQPGQSLTLIATANQGSEATYESGFVIDKFPISRPNLTFSTLTVSNMSPEDSSIYLCSVVGTGTQGSQYFGAGTRLSVL.

The table lists this clonotype with a few counts. The V gene is TRBV7-2, the J gene TRBJ2-7; no clear D. V lost 3 bases and J lost 5, with 8 bases in between. Germline values: CDR1 SGHTA, CDR2 FQGNSA. The CDR3 covers 12 residues. CDR3 nucleotides: TGTGCCAGCAGCTTGCAGCTCCACGAGCAGTACTTC. Its translation is CASSLQLHEQYF.

The chain combines TRBV7-9 with TRBJ2-7; 12 bases map to TRBD1. CDR1 and CDR2 (germline): SEHNR, FQNEAQ (reference sequence). V gave up 1 base and J gave up 2 bases; unmatched junction bases: 3. CDR3 length equals 16 residues. CDR3 coding DNA: TGTGCCAGCAGCTTAGGGGGACAGGGGGCCGCCTACGAGCAGTACTTC. Amino acids: CASSLGGQGAAYEQYF. Combining the CDR3 with reference TRBV7-9 and TRBJ2-7 gives the whole variable domain DTGVSQNPRHKITKRGQNVTFRCDPISEHNRLYWYRQTLGQGPEFLTYFQNEAQLEKSRLLSDRFSAERPKGSFSTLEIQRTEQGDSAMYLCASSLGGQGAAYEQYFGPGTRLTVT.

This clonotype was counted a few times. The V call is TRBV7-9, the J call TRBJ2-7, with 8 positions matching TRBD1. The CDR3 covers 15 residues. The junction had 8 bases not matched to a gene; V was cut back by 5 bases and J by 2 bases. The germline CDR1 and CDR2 sequences are SEHNR and FQNEAQ (reference sequence). CDR3 coding DNA: TGTGCCAGCAGCCCCGTCGGACAGGGAGCCTACGAGCAGTACTTC. It specifies CASSPVGQGAYEQYF.

J is TRBJ2-1 and V is TRBV28, with D unresolved. V lost 6 bases and J lost 13, with 16 bases in between. This CDR3 spans 12 amino acids. The germline CDR1 and CDR2 sequences are MDHEN and SYDVKM. The CDR3 loop is CASSHKQETQFF. Here the CDR3 DNA reads TGTGCCAGCAGCCACAAACAAGAGACCCAGTTCTTC. Supplemented by reference TRBV28 and TRBJ2-1, the full variable domain reads DVKVTQSSRYLVKRTGEKVFLECVQDMDHENMFWYRQDPGLGLRLIYFSYDVKMKEKGDIPEGYSVSREKKERFSLILESASTNQTSMYLCASSHKQETQFFGPGTRLTVL.

The V gene is TRBV20-1, the J gene TRBJ2-1; D is ambiguous. The CDR3 is 16 amino acids. Trimming left V 0 bases short and J 2 bases short, with 14 bases between. The V gene's germline CDR1 is DFQATT and CDR2 SNEGSKA (reference sequence). Here the CDR3 reads CSARDSIELTYNEQFF. CDR3 DNA: TGCAGTGCTAGAGATTCGATCGAGTTAACCTACAATGAGCAGTTCTTC.

The genes are TRBV5-1 and TRBJ2-7, with 7 positions matching TRBD2. Germline V gives CDR1 SGHRS, CDR2 YFSETQ. The CDR3 contains 14 residues. Trimming cost V 7 bases and J 7 bases; bases outside gene matches: 14. The CDR3 coding sequence is TGCGCCAGCCGCCTTGGCGGGAGTGGGAATGAGCAGTACTTC. Encoded protein: CASRLGGSGNEQYF. The entire variable domain, with the rest obtained from reference TRBV5-1 and TRBJ2-7, is as follows: KAGVTQTPRYLIKTRGQQVTLSCSPISGHRSVSWYQQTPGQGLQFLFEYFSETQRNKGNFPGRFSGRQFSNSRSEMNVSTLELGDSALYLCASRLGGSGNEQYFGPGTRLTVT.

The rearrangement links TRBV5-1 to TRBJ1-6; no firm D call. V was cut by 6 bases and J by 6 bases, with 13 bases left in between. The CDR3 covers 14 residues. The germline V gene encodes CDR1 SGHRS and CDR2 YFSETQ. The CDR3 DNA reads as TGCGCCAGCATGTCGGCAGCCTCTAATTCACCCCTCCACTTT. Protein: CASMSAASNSPLHF.